The subject of this entry is one T cell receptor (beta chain). As yet, its antigen is unknown. Other DNA sequences in the sample encode the same CDR3. Sorted-subset replicate PCR reactions contained around 220 ng DNA, corresponding to some 30,000 T cell genomes. Sequencing used immunoSEQ multiplex PCR; TCRdb keeps in-frame clones, though not all of them. The sample contains about 2 million clones, approximately 95% of which appear only once. The data are from a study of shared clonotypes between healthy human individuals. General study findings and limits: Genetic and exposure-history diversity was limited by the few donors. Non-shared clonotypes showed lower generation probabilities than clonotypes common to all four donors.

Terminally differentiated effector memory CD45RA+ cells were left out of the naive CD8 fraction, which was CD45RO-negative and positively selected for CCR7. This sequence originates from a man between 18 and 35 years old in good health. The sequenced material came from naive CD8+ T cells sorted from blood.

CDR3 in amino acids: CASSSSGGAYNEQFF. CDR3 nucleotides: TGTGCCAGCAGTTCCAGCGGGGGCGCATACAATGAGCAGTTCTTC. This chain uses TRBV7-2 with TRBJ2-1; 8 positions match TRBD2. This CDR3 is 15 amino acids long. In germline, CDR1 is SGHTA, CDR2 FQGNSA. The ends lost 6 bases at V and 4 bases at J; junction bases unmatched: 8.